A single sample is the source of the 15 T cell receptor beta chains below, sequenced in a study of T cell responses to AZD1222 COVID-19 vaccine. The protocol was immunoSEQ multiplex PCR, while the TCRdb copy is restricted to in-frame clones and leaves out a portion. The table has just under 90,000 clones, approximately 91% seen once. Source: peripheral blood, taken 28 days after the second AZD1222 dose. The source is an adult who received the AZD1222 COVID-19 vaccine.

The chain combines TRBV19 with TRBJ1-3; TRBD1 agrees at 8 bases. The CDR3 is 16 amino acids. The V segment lost 5 bases and the J segment 2 bases; nucleotides outside the gene matches: 8. Germline V lookup: CDR1 LNHDA, CDR2 SQIVND (reference sequence). CDR3 DNA sequence: TGTGCCAGTAGTGCAGGGGGCCTCTTCACTGGAAACACCATATATTTT. It encodes CASSAGGLFTGNTIYF.

The rearrangement joins TRBV6-1 to TRBJ2-7, with D hard to call. Trimming took 1 base from V and 3 from J, leaving 13 bases between them. This CDR3 region has 15 residues. Germline CDR1 reads MNHNS; CDR2 reads SASEGT. The CDR3 nucleotides read TGTGCCAGCAGTGAAGTGTGGGTCGGCTACTACGAGCAGTACTTC. Protein sequence: CASSEVWVGYYEQYF.

This chain links TRBV5-1 with TRBJ1-1, with D unclear. The length of the CDR3 is 19 residues. The germline V gene has CDR1 SGHRS and CDR2 YFSETQ. V lost 4 bases and J 0 bases, leaving 25 bases between the germline ends. The CDR3 region is CASSQPNEDVLPMNTEAFF. The CDR3 DNA sequence: TGCGCCAGCAGCCAACCAAATGAGGACGTCCTCCCCATGAACACTGAAGCTTTCTTT.

The CDR3 is CASSLDGSFSYEQYF. For the CDR3, the DNA is TGCGCCAGCAGCTTGGATGGCAGTTTCTCCTACGAGCAGTACTTC. This chain links TRBV5-1 with TRBJ2-7; D remains unclear. Germline lookup yields CDR1 SGHRS and CDR2 YFSETQ. This CDR3 has 15 residues. V was pared by 0 bases and J by 0 bases, with 10 bases between.

The chain couples TRBV19 to TRBJ1-3; D may be TRBD1 (5 bases). Germline V gene data show CDR1 as LNHDA and CDR2 as SQIVND (reference sequence). V was pared by 6 bases and J by 0 bases, with 21 bases between. The CDR3 is 18 residues long. The CDR3 region is CASSREGGAGSSGNTIYF. The CDR3 DNA reads as TGTGCCAGTAGCAGGGAAGGTGGGGCAGGGAGCTCTGGAAACACCATATATTTT.

The V call is TRBV5-6, the J call TRBJ1-4, with D tentatively TRBD1 (5 bases). The V and J ends lost 4 bases and 4 bases respectively, with 17 bases between them. Germline lookup yields CDR1 SGHDT and CDR2 YYEEEE. The CDR3 covers 16 residues. Written as DNA, the CDR3 is TGTGCCAGCAGCGAGAATCCGGGACGGAATAATGAAAAACTGTTTTTT. The encoded protein is CASSENPGRNNEKLFF.

The genes are TRBV25-1 and TRBJ1-1; D is undetermined. V shed 5 bases and J shed 5 bases, with 6 bases lying between them. CDR1 MGHDK and CDR2 SYGVNS come from the germline V gene. This CDR3 has 11 amino acids. In DNA, the CDR3 is TGTGCCAGCAGTCCGGGGACTGAAGCTTTCTTT. Amino acids: CASSPGTEAFF.

This clone is medium-sized within its sample. This chain joins TRBV6-4 and TRBJ2-1, with D possibly being TRBD1 (6 bases). This CDR3 has 13 residues. CDR1 is MRHNA and CDR2 is SNTAGT in the germline V gene. The V end lost 8 bases, the J end lost 0 bases, and 8 bases lay between the germline ends. The CDR3 bases are TGTGCCAGCGGGACAAACTCCTACAATGAGCAGTTCTTC. Translated: CASGTNSYNEQFF.

This chain uses TRBV4-3 with TRBJ1-3; no clear D. The CDR3 is 14 amino acids. V was trimmed by 5 bases and J by 0 bases, leaving 8 bases between them. Per the germline V gene, CDR1 is LGHNA and CDR2 is YSLEER. The CDR3 DNA is TGCGCCAGCAGCAGTGGATACTCTGGAAACACCATATATTTT. Amino acids: CASSSGYSGNTIYF.

The CDR3 protein is CATSTTNWGTDTQYF. The CDR3, as DNA: TGTGCCACCAGCACCACAAATTGGGGCACAGATACGCAGTATTTT. The chain is built from TRBV15 and TRBJ2-3; D gene unclear. Germline V gene data show CDR1 as LNHNV and CDR2 as YYDKDF (reference sequence). Trimming stripped 4 bases from V and 1 base from J, with 12 bases between. CDR3 length: 15 residues.

The CDR3 region is CASGLRNEQFF. Here the CDR3 DNA reads TGTGCTAGTGGTTTGCGCAATGAGCAGTTCTTC. The chain joins TRBV12-5 to TRBJ2-1; D call uncertain. The germline V gene encodes CDR1 LGHNT and CDR2 FRNRAP. Deletions cut 2 bases from V and 6 bases from J, with 2 bases between. This CDR3 spans 11 amino acids.

The gene calls are TRBV12-3 or TRBV12-4 and TRBJ1-2; 9 bases agree with TRBD1. The CDR3 length is 13 residues. V trimming: 6 bases; J trimming: 3 bases; junction bases outside the gene matches: 2. The CDR3 nucleotides read TGTGCCAGCAGGCGGACAGGGGACTATGGCTACACCTTC. This encodes CASRRTGDYGYTF.

The rearrangement links TRBV29-1 to TRBJ1-2, with TRBD1 as a possible D gene (5 bases). V was cut by 6 bases and J by 1 base, with 21 bases left in between. Germline loops: CDR1 SQVTM, CDR2 ANQGSEA. CDR3 length: 16 residues. The DNA for the CDR3 is TGCAGCGTCGACTCAAGCGACAGACCTAATAACTATGGCTACACCTTC. The encoded protein is CSVDSSDRPNNYGYTF.

The chain has TRBV30 and TRBJ2-1; 8 nucleotides match TRBD1. The length of the CDR3 is 15 residues. Trimming cost V 1 base and J 1 base; bases outside gene matches: 3. The V gene's germline CDR1 is GTSNPN and CDR2 SVGIG (reference sequence). CDR3 region: CAWSAYRGSYNEQFF. CDR3 bases: TGTGCCTGGAGTGCCTACAGGGGGTCCTACAATGAGCAGTTCTTC.

The gene calls are TRBV7-8 and TRBJ1-3; D gene ambiguous. The length of the CDR3 is 14 residues. Trimming removed 1 base from V and 3 bases from J, with 7 bases in between. Germline CDR1 reads SGHVS; CDR2 reads FQNEAQ. The CDR3 here is CASSLDGVGNTIYF. CDR3 DNA: TGTGCCAGCAGCTTAGACGGGGTTGGAAACACCATATATTTT.